This T cell receptor (beta chain) was recovered during a study of cytomegalovirus exposure and HLA in healthy donors. Study summary: There were some 120 million unique TCR beta sequences, drawn from 180 million or so T cells, in an earlier analysis.

Amplification used 60 Vbeta primers and 13 Jbeta primers. Profiling relied on immunoSEQ multiplex PCR, and the TCRdb table lists in-frame clones only, not all of them. The data hold about 55,000 clones, with around 62% observed a single time. The CDR3 loop spans 11 amino acids. Germline loops: CDR1 SGHTA, CDR2 FQGTGA. J lost 11 bases, V lost 5 bases, and 3 bases had no gene match. Sequencing was carried out using PBMCs. This TCR came from a human donor in good health. The chain carries TRBV7-3 and TRBJ2-3; 8 bases match TRBD1. This CDR3 is CASSLTGEQYF. The CDR3 region has the DNA TGTGCCAGCAGCCTGACAGGGGAGCAGTATTTT.